This TCR beta chain was identified during a study of T cells in Graves' hyperthyroidism and ophthalmopathy. Study-level information: Staff took peripheral blood when the initial diagnosis was made, before any treatment began.

Patients showing uncontrolled infection, other autoimmune disease, pregnancy or lactation were ineligible. Every diagnosis used clinical symptoms, serum thyroxine and TRAb, thyroid ultrasound and orbital computed tomography. Germline V CDR1 and CDR2: SQVTM, ANQGSEA. V was clipped by 6 bases and J by 9 bases; unmatched bases: 12. The CDR3 is 13 amino acids. The CDR3 regions of TCR beta were amplified from RNA transcripts. Researchers ran a first-round RT-PCR on the TCR CDR3 using the HTBI primer set. TCRdb re-analysed the multiplex PCR reads in MiXCR, keeping a single row per CDR3 protein. The repertoire holds under 350,000 distinct CDR3 sequences, with about an eighth as singletons. Findings of the study overall: The model predicted ophthalmopathy a median around 6.5 months before onset.

The table lists this clonotype with many counts. What it binds is unknown. The gene calls are TRBV29-1 and TRBJ2-5, with 8 bases matching TRBD1. The sequence was obtained from a middle-aged woman with Graves' hyperthyroidism. Sequenced material: blood. As DNA, the CDR3 is TGCAGCGTCCCCAGGGGGCGCGAAAGGGCCCAGTACTTC. It codes for CSVPRGRERAQYF.